The 32 T cell receptor beta chains below come from one sample, sequenced in a study. MiXCR, run by TCRdb on the RT-PCR reads, gives a single entry per CDR3 protein. The repertoire holds about 700,000 distinct CDR3 sequences, with 12% to 15% as singletons. Sequences were obtained from memory CD4+ T cells from blood. The receptor source for this set is a female donor in good health, serving as a healthy control.

In its sample, this clonotype was seen many times. The rearrangement uses TRBV5-6 and TRBJ2-5; perhaps TRBD1 as D (9 bases). Trimming pared 7 bases from V and 9 bases from J, leaving 19 bases between. The CDR3 length is 13 residues. Germline CDR1 SGHDT, CDR2 YYEEEE. DNA of the CDR3: TGTGCCAGCCGTCGGGGGGGACAGGGTCCCCAGTACTTC. Translating gives CASRRGGQGPQYF.

The CDR3, as DNA: TGCGCCAGCAGCTTGAGGATAGCGGGAGGGACCGGGGAGCTGTTTTTT. This gives the protein CASSLRIAGGTGELFF. The rearrangement links TRBV5-1 to TRBJ2-2, with 11 bases identical to TRBD2. The CDR3 is 16 residues long. The V gene end was trimmed by 1 base and the J gene end by 5 bases; junction bases not matched to a gene: 4. Germline CDR1 and CDR2: SGHRS and YFSETQ. Full variable domain (rest looked up from reference TRBV5-1 and TRBJ2-2): KAGVTQTPRYLIKTRGQQVTLSCSPISGHRSVSWYQQTPGQGLQFLFEYFSETQRNKGNFPGRFSGRQFSNSRSEMNVSTLELGDSALYLCASSLRIAGGTGELFFGEGSRLTVL.

The V call is TRBV2, the J call TRBJ2-7; a possible D gene is TRBD1 (5 bases). The CDR3 spans 14 residues. CDR1 and CDR2 (germline): SNHLY, FYNNEI. V gave up 6 bases and J gave up 4 bases, with 16 bases separating them. The chain's CDR3 is CASSLGDLYYEQYF. The CDR3 nucleotides are TGTGCCAGCAGCCTAGGGGATCTGTATTACGAGCAGTACTTC. Drawing the rest from reference TRBV2 and TRBJ2-7, the complete variable domain is EPEVTQTPSHQVTQMGQEVILRCVPISNHLYFYWYRQILGQKVEFLVSFYNNEISEKSEIFDDQFSVERPDGSNFTLKIRSTKLEDSAMYFCASSLGDLYYEQYFGPGTRLTVT.

V is TRBV20-1 and J is TRBJ2-7; D is ambiguous. Trimming pared 6 bases from V and 0 bases from J, leaving 12 bases between. CDR1 and CDR2 (germline): DFQATT, SNEGSKA (reference sequence). The length of the CDR3 is 13 residues. The CDR3 bases are TGCAGTGCCGAGATGGAGAGCTCCTACGAGCAGTACTTC. Translation gives CSAEMESSYEQYF.

This clonotype has just a few counts. The gene calls are TRBV12-3 or TRBV12-4 and TRBJ2-7, with D maybe TRBD2 (7 bases). Trimming took off 3 bases at V and 5 bases at J, with 11 bases between the two ends. CDR3 length equals 13 residues. The CDR3 reads CASSLGGRDEQYF. CDR3 nucleotides: TGTGCCAGCAGTTTGGGGGGGCGGGACGAGCAGTACTTC.

The table lists this clonotype with many counts. This chain links TRBV20-1 with TRBJ2-3; no firm D call. Trimming removed 0 bases at V and 1 base at J, with 11 bases between. CDR3 length: 15 residues. Germline-derived CDR1 and CDR2 are DFQATT and SNEGSKA (reference sequence). CDR3 DNA sequence: TGCAGTGCTAGAGATATAGCCAGGCGCACAGATACGCAGTATTTT. Protein: CSARDIARRTDTQYF.

This clonotype was picked up a small number of times. This chain connects TRBV20-1 to TRBJ1-5; 11 bases are shared with TRBD1. Germline V CDR1 and CDR2: DFQATT, SNEGSKA (reference sequence). Trimming at V came to 4 bases and at J to 5 bases, leaving 10 bases not matched to a gene. This CDR3 is built from 16 residues. CDR3 sequence reads: CSAMFRTGGLHQPQHF. The CDR3 DNA reads TGCAGTGCTATGTTCCGGACAGGGGGCCTTCATCAGCCCCAGCATTTT.

This clonotype was counted only a few times. This sequence joins TRBV7-2 and TRBJ1-2; 10 bases align to TRBD1. The germline gives CDR1 SGHTA, CDR2 FQGNSA. J gave up 11 bases and V 4 bases, and 7 bases lay outside the gene matches. The CDR3 consists of 13 residues. The CDR3 DNA reads as TGTGCCAGCAGCTACAACCGGGACAGGGGATACACCTTC. It encodes CASSYNRDRGYTF.

The chain joins TRBV7-6 to TRBJ2-7; 8 nucleotides align to TRBD2. The CDR3 runs 15 residues. Looked up from germline, CDR1 is SGHVS and CDR2 is FNYEAQ. The V and J ends lost 4 bases and 3 bases, in that order; junction bases with no gene match: 8. The CDR3 loop is CASSSMAGGIYEQYF. For the CDR3, the DNA is TGTGCCAGCAGCTCCATGGCGGGAGGTATCTACGAGCAGTACTTC.

This clonotype was detected ten times or more. The V gene is TRBV12-3 or TRBV12-4, the J gene TRBJ2-1, with D maybe TRBD2 (5 bases). CDR3 length: 13 amino acids. The V and J ends lost 8 bases and 6 bases respectively, with 14 bases between them. Written as DNA, the CDR3 is TGTGCCAGCGGGCTCGAGGGAAGCAATGAGCAGTTCTTC. This sequence encodes CASGLEGSNEQFF.

The chain links TRBV28 to TRBJ1-1; possible D gene TRBD1, 6 bases. V was cut by 7 bases and J by 4 bases, with 13 bases left in between. The CDR3 has 13 amino acids. Germline V gene lookup returns CDR1 MDHEN and CDR2 SYDVKM. The CDR3 DNA reads as TGTGCCAGCACCGGACAGCTCGGCACTGAAGCTTTCTTT. Its translation is CASTGQLGTEAFF.

This clonotype was detected ten times or more. The chain carries TRBV4-3 and TRBJ2-7; the match to TRBD2 covers 8 bases. J was trimmed by 4 bases and V by 4 bases; bases with no gene match: 12. The CDR3 runs to 16 residues. CDR1 is LGHNA, CDR2 YSLEER, per germline. CDR3 residues: CASSPSGLAGWYEQYF. The CDR3 DNA reads as TGCGCCAGCAGCCCTTCGGGGCTAGCGGGTTGGTACGAGCAGTACTTC.

Many counts were recorded for this clonotype. J is TRBJ2-7 and V is TRBV10-3, with 7 nucleotides matching TRBD1. V was pared by 4 bases and J by 5 bases, with 11 bases of the junction left unmatched. CDR1 is ENHRY and CDR2 is SYGVKD in the germline V gene. CDR3 length: 15 amino acids. In nucleotides, the CDR3 is TGTGCCATCAGTGGTTCGGCACAGGGGAGCAACGAGCAGTACTTC. This translates into CAISGSAQGSNEQYF.

This clonotype was detected many times. The V and J genes are TRBV20-1 and TRBJ2-7; D is possibly TRBD1 (6 bases). The CDR3 spans 16 residues. V was trimmed by 0 bases and J by 2 bases, leaving 17 bases between them. Germline CDR1 reads DFQATT; CDR2 reads SNEGSKA (reference sequence). The CDR3 spells CSARDPSTGATYEQYF. CDR3 nucleotide sequence: TGCAGTGCTAGAGACCCCTCGACAGGTGCGACCTACGAGCAGTACTTC.

Many counts were recorded for this clonotype. This sequence joins TRBV27 and TRBJ2-3; D gene uncertain. V lost 4 bases and J 6 bases, leaving 5 bases between the germline ends. Looked up from germline, CDR1 is MNHEY and CDR2 is SMNVEV (reference sequence). The CDR3 has 11 amino acids. The CDR3 here is CASSSVDTQYF. The CDR3 nucleotides are TGTGCCAGCAGTTCGGTGGATACGCAGTATTTT.

This clonotype was observed a few times. This chain uses TRBV20-1 with TRBJ1-3; no clear D gene. This CDR3 comprises 16 residues. The germline gives CDR1 DFQATT, CDR2 SNEGSKA (reference sequence). Trimming removed 0 bases at V and 2 bases at J, with 14 bases between. DNA of the CDR3: TGCAGTGCTAGAGATGTCCGCAGGAGTACTGGAAACACCATATATTTT. It specifies CSARDVRRSTGNTIYF.

The rearrangement joins TRBV24-1 to TRBJ2-5; unclear D gene. V gave up 2 bases and J gave up 4 bases, with 13 bases separating them. Per the germline V gene, CDR1 is KGHDR and CDR2 is SFDVKD. The CDR3 has 15 amino acids. The chain's CDR3 is CATSDSASRGETQYF. CDR3 in DNA: TGTGCCACCAGTGATTCTGCGTCGAGAGGAGAGACCCAGTACTTC.

This clonotype was counted between two and nine times. The V and J genes are TRBV5-1 and TRBJ2-5; D may be TRBD1 or TRBD2 (5 bases each). Germline-derived CDR1 and CDR2 are SGHRS and YFSETQ. Trimming removed 7 bases at V and 4 bases at J, with 20 bases between. CDR3 length equals 15 residues. DNA of the CDR3: TGCGCCAGCGGGACCTCGCGAGGGTCCCGAGAGACCCAGTACTTC. Translating it yields CASGTSRGSRETQYF.

This clonotype was seen many times. The chain combines TRBV5-1 with TRBJ2-1; D may be TRBD2 (7 bases). Per the germline V gene, CDR1 is SGHRS and CDR2 is YFSETQ. V dropped 3 bases and J dropped 10 bases, with 23 bases sitting between them. The CDR3 covers 16 residues. The chain's CDR3 is CASSSLTRGRAREQFF. CDR3 nucleotides: TGCGCCAGCAGCTCCCTTACTAGGGGGAGGGCCAGGGAGCAGTTCTTC. The variable domain in full, with the rest retrieved from reference TRBV5-1 and TRBJ2-1, is KAGVTQTPRYLIKTRGQQVTLSCSPISGHRSVSWYQQTPGQGLQFLFEYFSETQRNKGNFPGRFSGRQFSNSRSEMNVSTLELGDSALYLCASSSLTRGRAREQFFGPGTRLTVL.

This clonotype was seen a few times. This sequence joins TRBV27 and TRBJ2-7; TRBD1 is a possible D gene (6 bases). V lost 5 bases, J lost 7 bases, and 18 bases lay in between. Germline values: CDR1 MNHEY, CDR2 SMNVEV (reference sequence). This CDR3 comprises 14 residues. CDR3 loop: CASSVDRPKREQYF. CDR3 nucleotides: TGTGCCAGCAGTGTTGACAGGCCCAAAAGGGAGCAGTACTTC.

This clonotype was seen many times. The chain employs TRBV6-5 and TRBJ1-1, with D unclear. Looked up from germline, CDR1 is MNHEY and CDR2 is SVGAGI. Between the trimmed V and J ends, which lost 7 bases and 0 bases, there was a span of 9 bases. The CDR3 sequence is 13 residues long. CDR3 sequence: CASMRQMNTEAFF. As DNA, the CDR3 is TGTGCCAGCATGAGACAAATGAACACTGAAGCTTTCTTT.

In its sample, this clonotype was seen a few times. V and J are TRBV3-1 and TRBJ2-5; perhaps TRBD2 as D (5 bases). V lost 0 bases, J lost 4 bases, and 12 bases lay in between. CDR1 LGHDT and CDR2 YNNKEL come from the germline V gene (reference sequence). The CDR3 consists of 15 residues. For the CDR3, the DNA is TGTGCCAGCAGCCAAGATACGAGGGATGGAGAGACCCAGTACTTC. It is translated as CASSQDTRDGETQYF.

This clonotype was recorded at least ten times. The chain has TRBV4-2 and TRBJ1-2, with 7 bases fitting TRBD1. Germline CDR1 LGHNA, CDR2 YNFKEQ. The V gene end was trimmed by 0 bases and the J gene end by 4 bases; junction bases not matched to a gene: 11. The CDR3 is 17 residues long. For the CDR3, the DNA is TGTGCCAGCAGCCAAGAGGTCTGGACAGGCCCATCCTATGGCTACACCTTC. It specifies CASSQEVWTGPSYGYTF.

In this sample, this clonotype turned up many times. The chain is built from TRBV12-3 or TRBV12-4 and TRBJ1-1, with a tentative D call TRBD1 (5 bases). The CDR3 extends over 14 amino acids. The V end was cut by 6 bases, the J end by 3 bases, with 14 bases between. The DNA of the CDR3 is TGTGCCAGCAGCATACGACGGGGGGACACTGAAGCTTTCTTT. Residues: CASSIRRGDTEAFF.

There are a few counts of this clonotype. The V gene is TRBV20-1, the J gene TRBJ2-7; D is unclear. The V end lost 2 bases, the J end lost 3 bases, and 8 bases lay between the germline ends. Looked up from germline, CDR1 is DFQATT and CDR2 is SNEGSKA (reference sequence). The CDR3 consists of 12 residues. This CDR3 reads CSARQINYEQYF. CDR3 nucleotide sequence: TGCAGTGCTAGACAGATTAACTACGAGCAGTACTTC.

V gene TRBV6-2 or TRBV6-3 combines with J gene TRBJ2-5, with D tentatively TRBD2 (5 bases). The CDR3 has 14 amino acids. V was pared by 2 bases and J by 5 bases, with 12 bases between. Germline V lookup: CDR1 MNHEY, CDR2 SVGEGT. This chain's CDR3 is CASSYRGGGETQYF. In DNA, the CDR3 is TGTGCCAGCAGTTACCGGGGTGGTGGGGAGACCCAGTACTTC.

V and J are TRBV10-3 and TRBJ2-5; 8 nucleotides match TRBD1. Germline CDR1 ENHRY, CDR2 SYGVKD. This CDR3 region has 13 residues. The junction had 4 bases not matched to a gene; V was cut back by 9 bases and J by 1 base. The DNA for the CDR3 is TGTGCCATTACAGGGGGGATCCAAGAGACCCAGTACTTC. This codes for CAITGGIQETQYF.

This clonotype was counted between two and nine times. The chain joins TRBV20-1 to TRBJ2-5; D is possibly TRBD2 (6 bases). The V gene lost 8 bases and the J gene lost 5 bases, with 18 bases spanning the gap. Looked up from germline, CDR1 is DFQATT and CDR2 is SNEGSKA (reference sequence). CDR3 length equals 13 residues. This chain's CDR3 is CSTAGLHGETQYF. For the CDR3, the DNA is TGCAGTACGGCGGGACTCCATGGGGAGACCCAGTACTTC.

This clonotype was recorded a few times. The chain couples TRBV20-1 to TRBJ2-7; TRBD2 aligns across 11 bases. The CDR3 is made up of 19 amino acids. Trimming removed 4 bases from V and 6 bases from J; junction bases left unmatched: 23. CDR1 and CDR2 (germline): DFQATT, SNEGSKA (reference sequence). DNA for the CDR3: TGCAGTGCTAACAGATACGGGCTAGCGGGAGGATCAGCATCGGGCGAGCAGTACTTC. Translating it yields CSANRYGLAGGSASGEQYF.

The J gene is TRBJ2-5, the V gene TRBV5-5, with a tentative D call TRBD1 (5 bases). V dropped 4 bases and J dropped 2 bases, with 15 bases sitting between them. Per the germline V gene, CDR1 is SGHKS and CDR2 is YYEKEE (reference sequence). This CDR3 region has 15 residues. CDR3 in DNA: TGTGCCAGCAGCCCGAGGACAACCCAACAAGAGACCCAGTACTTC. Residues: CASSPRTTQQETQYF.

A few counts support this clonotype. This chain links TRBV6-6 with TRBJ2-1; 9 positions agree with TRBD2. With 0 bases clipped from V and 9 bases from J, the junction kept 12 bases outside the gene matches. Germline V gene data show CDR1 as MNHNY and CDR2 as SVGAGI (reference sequence). This CDR3 has 17 amino acids. The CDR3 nucleotides are TGTGCCAGCAGTTACTCGAGTTTGATGCGGGAGGGGGGTGAGCAGTTCTTC. Its protein is CASSYSSLMREGGEQFF.

This clonotype came up many times. This rearrangement joins TRBV12-3 or TRBV12-4 to TRBJ1-5; 7 bases are shared with TRBD1. This CDR3 has 15 amino acids. Trimming at V came to 6 bases and at J to 6 bases, leaving 11 bases not matched to a gene. CDR3: CASSPSPQGIQPQHF. Here the CDR3 DNA reads TGTGCCAGCAGCCCCTCCCCACAGGGGATTCAGCCCCAGCATTTT.